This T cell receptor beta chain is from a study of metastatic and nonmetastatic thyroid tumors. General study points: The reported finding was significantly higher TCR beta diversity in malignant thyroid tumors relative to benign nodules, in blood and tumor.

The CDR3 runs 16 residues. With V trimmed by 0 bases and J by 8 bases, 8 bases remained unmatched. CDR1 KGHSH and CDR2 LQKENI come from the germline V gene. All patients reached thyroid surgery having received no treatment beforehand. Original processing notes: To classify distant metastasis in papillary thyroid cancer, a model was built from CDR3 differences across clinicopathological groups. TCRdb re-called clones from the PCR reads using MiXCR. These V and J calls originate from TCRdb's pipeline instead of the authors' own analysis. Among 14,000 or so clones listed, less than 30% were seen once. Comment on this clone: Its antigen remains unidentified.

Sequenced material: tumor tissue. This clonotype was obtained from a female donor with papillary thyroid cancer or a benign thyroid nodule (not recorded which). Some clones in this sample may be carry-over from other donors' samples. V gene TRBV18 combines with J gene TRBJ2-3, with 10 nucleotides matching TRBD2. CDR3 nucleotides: TGTGCCAGCTCACCACCGTCGGTTGCTAGCGGGGGTACGCAGTATTTT. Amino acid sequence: CASSPPSVASGGTQYF.